A few counts support the clone carrying this TCR beta chain. This sample was included in a study of blood T cell repertoires in COVID-19. Using immunoSEQ multiplex PCR, the repertoire was profiled, and TCRdb retains in-frame clones only, with some absent. The sample yields 50,000 to 75,000 clones, roughly three quarters seen once. CDR3 size: 17 residues. Trimming removed 1 base from V and 2 bases from J; junction bases left unmatched: 7. Germline V gene lookup returns CDR1 PRHDT and CDR2 FYEKMQ (reference sequence). The chain has TRBV13 and TRBJ2-3, with TRBD2 matching 9 bases. The source material was peripheral blood. This TCR came from a woman older than 75 with acute or convalescent COVID-19. As DNA, the CDR3 is TGTGCCAGCAGCTTAGTTAGCCTAGCGGGGACCACAGATACGCAGTATTTT. Amino acids: CASSLVSLAGTTDTQYF.